Shown below are 16 T cell receptor beta chains from a single sample sequenced in a study of cytomegalovirus exposure and HLA in healthy donors. The PCR contained 60 Vbeta and 13 Jbeta primers. Assay used: immunoSEQ multiplex PCR; TCRdb lists only in-frame clones, some missing. The sample contains approximately 210,000 clones, 77% of which appear only once. The specimen sequenced was PBMCs. These receptors all come from a woman aged 25 to 45 in good health and CMV-seropositive.

The V and J genes are TRBV15 and TRBJ2-5, with D maybe TRBD1 (6 bases). The CDR3 runs to 15 residues. CDR1 and CDR2 (germline): LNHNV, YYDKDF (reference sequence). Trimming shortened V by 6 bases and J by 5 bases, and 19 bases separated the two germline ends. The CDR3 region has the DNA TGTGCCACCAGAGATAGGGGGAGAAGTCGGGAGACCCAGTACTTC. It yields the protein CATRDRGRSRETQYF.

This chain links TRBV5-5 with TRBJ2-1; D is possibly TRBD2 (6 bases). From germline, CDR1 is SGHKS and CDR2 YYEKEE (reference sequence). Between the trimmed V and J ends, which lost 4 bases and 1 base, there was a span of 15 bases. This CDR3 comprises 16 residues. Written as DNA, the CDR3 is TGTGCCAGCAGCCTCACGGGGGTTTCGTCCTACAATGAGCAGTTCTTC. Translated: CASSLTGVSSYNEQFF.

This clone was detected a few times. This chain links TRBV2 with TRBJ1-2, with D possibly matching TRBD1 (5 bases). Trimming stripped 7 bases from V and 4 bases from J, with 16 bases between. CDR1 and CDR2 (germline): SNHLY, FYNNEI. The CDR3 is 14 residues long. The CDR3 is CASTNEKGSYGYTF. DNA for the CDR3: TGTGCCAGCACCAATGAGAAGGGGTCCTATGGCTACACCTTC.

The chain employs TRBV28 and TRBJ2-5; a possible D gene is TRBD1 (5 bases). Trimming took 11 bases from V and 5 from J, leaving 15 bases between them. CDR1 and CDR2 (germline): MDHEN, SYDVKM. This CDR3 contains 12 residues. CDR3 sequence reads: CAVSSGSETQYF. The CDR3 region has the DNA TGTGCCGTATCATCAGGGTCCGAGACCCAGTACTTC.

The chain joins TRBV28 to TRBJ1-3; D uncertain. The CDR3 runs to 12 residues. Per the germline V gene, CDR1 is MDHEN and CDR2 is SYDVKM. The germline V and J ends were trimmed by 8 bases and 4 bases, with 9 bases remaining between them. The chain's CDR3 is CASSWQGNTIYF. As DNA, the CDR3 is TGTGCCAGCTCCTGGCAGGGAAACACCATATATTTT.

This clone was observed once. The rearrangement joins TRBV18 to TRBJ1-1; no clear D gene. Germline loops: CDR1 KGHSH, CDR2 LQKENI. The CDR3 has 14 amino acids. The V and J ends lost 1 base and 1 base respectively, with 7 bases between them. This chain's CDR3 is CASSPRERNTEAFF. CDR3 DNA sequence: TGTGCCAGCTCACCACGCGAGAGGAACACTGAAGCTTTCTTT.

The chain uses TRBV27 and TRBJ2-7; the D gene is possibly TRBD1 (6 bases). Germline-derived CDR1 and CDR2 are MNHEY and SMNVEV (reference sequence). The V gene lost 1 base and the J gene lost 5 bases, with 15 bases spanning the gap. This CDR3 has 15 residues. The DNA for the CDR3 is TGTGCCAGCAGTTTATACGACAGGAAAAAGGACGAGCAGTACTTC. Protein sequence: CASSLYDRKKDEQYF.

The chain couples TRBV15 to TRBJ1-4, with D perhaps TRBD1 (5 bases). Germline lookup yields CDR1 LNHNV and CDR2 YYDKDF (reference sequence). CDR3 size: 13 residues. The V gene lost 2 bases and the J gene lost 7 bases, with 8 bases spanning the gap. CDR3 loop: CATSRQGSEKLFF. Here the CDR3 DNA reads TGTGCCACCAGCAGACAGGGTAGTGAAAAACTGTTTTTT. Looking up the rest from reference TRBV15 and TRBJ1-4 gives the full variable domain: DAMVIQNPRYQVTQFGKPVTLSCSQTLNHNVMYWYQQKSSQAPKLLFHYYDKDFNNEADTPDNFQSRRPNTSFCFLDIRSPGLGDTAMYLCATSRQGSEKLFFGSGTQLSVL.

This clone was seen a single time. The chain uses TRBV28 and TRBJ2-3; 12 nucleotides align to TRBD2. The CDR3 is 13 residues long. After removal of 8 bases from V and 5 bases from J, the junction contained 2 bases not matched to a gene. The germline V gene encodes CDR1 MDHEN and CDR2 SYDVKM. The CDR3 DNA sequence: TGTGCCAGCCGGACTAGCGGGAAAGATACGCAGTATTTT. Its translation is CASRTSGKDTQYF.

V and J are TRBV7-2 and TRBJ2-7; 12 positions match TRBD2. J lost 3 bases, V lost 5 bases, and 14 bases had no gene match. CDR3 length equals 18 residues. CDR1 is SGHTA, CDR2 FQGNSA, per germline. CDR3 loop: CASSKRTSGIGQGYEQYF. The CDR3 DNA reads as TGTGCCAGCAGCAAACGGACTAGCGGGATCGGTCAAGGCTACGAGCAGTACTTC.

The chain joins TRBV6-1 to TRBJ1-2; TRBD1 agrees at 8 bases. Germline CDR1 is MNHNS and CDR2 is SASEGT. Losses at the gene ends were 0 bases for V and 4 bases for J; bases not matched to a gene: 13. CDR3 size: 18 residues. CDR3 coding DNA: TGTGCCAGCAGTGAAGCAAGGGGCAGGGGGCGTTTTATCTATGGCTACACCTTC. It is translated as CASSEARGRGRFIYGYTF.

In its sample, this clone was seen a few times. The chain couples TRBV6-1 to TRBJ2-6; D is unresolved. CDR1 and CDR2 (germline): MNHNS, SASEGT. V was trimmed by 11 bases and J by 0 bases, leaving 14 bases between them. CDR3 length equals 15 residues. The CDR3 here is CACGPLSSGANVLTF. The CDR3 DNA reads as TGTGCCTGCGGCCCGTTGAGCTCTGGGGCCAACGTCCTGACTTTC.

This clone was seen just once. CDR3 sequence reads: CASSLEAQGGLGYTF. As DNA, the CDR3 is TGTGCCAGCAGCTTAGAAGCTCAGGGGGGTCTTGGCTACACCTTC. V is TRBV7-8 and J is TRBJ1-2; 7 bases are a match to TRBD1. The CDR3 is made up of 15 amino acids. Germline values: CDR1 SGHVS, CDR2 FQNEAQ. V gave up 1 base and J gave up 7 bases; unmatched junction bases: 9.

Only one count was recorded for this clone. J is TRBJ2-5 and V is TRBV4-1; 11 nucleotides line up with TRBD2. Germline CDR1 reads MGHRA; CDR2 reads YSYEKL. With 3 bases clipped from V and 0 bases from J, the junction kept 3 bases outside the gene matches. This CDR3 spans 16 amino acids. CDR3 coding DNA: TGCGCCAGCAGCCATGGACTAGCGGGCAACCAAGAGACCCAGTACTTC. Protein: CASSHGLAGNQETQYF.

Concerning this clone: Within the sample, other DNA sequences also encode this same CDR3. The chain uses TRBV7-3 and TRBJ1-1; D is possibly TRBD1 (5 bases). CDR3 length equals 13 residues. V lost 2 bases and J 3 bases, leaving 7 bases between the germline ends. The germline CDR1 and CDR2 sequences are SGHTA and FQGTGA. CDR3 nucleotide sequence: TGTGCCAGCAGCTTAGGAGGGGACACTGAAGCTTTCTTT. This encodes CASSLGGDTEAFF.

This rearrangement joins TRBV28 to TRBJ2-2; 8 bases are shared with TRBD2. The CDR3 extends over 16 amino acids. With 2 bases clipped from V and 6 bases from J, the junction kept 8 bases outside the gene matches. Germline V gene data show CDR1 as MDHEN and CDR2 as SYDVKM. The chain's CDR3 is CASSLQGIAGPGELFF. CDR3 sequence (DNA): TGTGCCAGCAGTTTACAGGGGATAGCGGGACCCGGGGAGCTGTTTTTT.